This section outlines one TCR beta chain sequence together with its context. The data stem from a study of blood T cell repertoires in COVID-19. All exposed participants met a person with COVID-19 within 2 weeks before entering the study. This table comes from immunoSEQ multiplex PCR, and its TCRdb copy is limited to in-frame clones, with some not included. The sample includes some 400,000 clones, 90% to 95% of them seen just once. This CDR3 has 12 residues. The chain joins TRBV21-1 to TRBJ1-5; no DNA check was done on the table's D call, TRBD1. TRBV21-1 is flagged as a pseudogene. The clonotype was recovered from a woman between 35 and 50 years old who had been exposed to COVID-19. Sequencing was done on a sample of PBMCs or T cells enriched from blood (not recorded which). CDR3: CAPGLGNQPQHF. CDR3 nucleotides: TGTGCCCCAGGGTTAGGGAATCAGCCCCAGCATTTT.